The 25 T cell receptor beta chains below all came from one sample that was sequenced in a study of shared clonotypes between healthy human individuals (dated by TCRdb to the early 2020s). CD8 naive samples were CD45RO-negative cells positively selected for CCR7, giving a CD45RA+CCR7+ population that excluded TemRA cells. The library came from the immunoSEQ multiplex PCR assay. The table comes from immuneACCESS by way of TCRdb, which keeps in-frame sequences with V and J called. Part of the clones is missing from these tables; in studies checked, under half for an unresolved V gene and the rest for unknown reasons. In all, the sample holds around 2,000,000 clones, and approximately 94% of those were seen once. 1.2% of the sample is held by the ten biggest clonotypes. The sequencing input was naive CD8+ T cells sorted from blood. Sample cell subset or site, as interpreted from the label and publication: CD45RA+CCR7+. Receptors were obtained from a man younger than 35 in good health.

The rearrangement links TRBV10-2 to TRBJ2-7; possible D gene TRBD2, 5 bases. V was pared by 5 bases and J by 2 bases, with 16 bases between. This CDR3 is built from 15 residues. Germline V gene lookup returns CDR1 WSHSY and CDR2 SAAADI. The CDR3 DNA follows: TGCGCCAGCAGTCCTACTTTCGGGGAGCCCTACGAGCAGTACTTC. Translation: CASSPTFGEPYEQYF.

The chain joins TRBV7-9 to TRBJ2-1; 10 bases are shared with TRBD2. J lost 9 bases, V lost 3 bases, and 8 bases had no gene match. Germline V gene sequence: CDR1 SEHNR, CDR2 FQNEAQ (reference sequence). CDR3 length equals 15 residues. CDR3 loop: CASSFALAGASEQFF. As DNA, the CDR3 is TGTGCCAGCAGCTTTGCTCTAGCGGGAGCTAGTGAGCAGTTCTTC.

J is TRBJ1-2 and V is TRBV27, with D uncertain. The CDR3 has 13 residues. From germline, CDR1 is MNHEY and CDR2 SMNVEV (reference sequence). Trimming took 4 bases from V and 6 from J, leaving 12 bases between them. Written as DNA, the CDR3 is TGTGCCAGCAGTTCGTCAGTCGTGGATGGCTACACCTTC. Translation: CASSSSVVDGYTF.

V gene TRBV25-1 combines with J gene TRBJ1-1; no firm D call. The length of the CDR3 is 11 residues. V was clipped by 5 bases and J by 5 bases, with 6 bases between them. Germline assignment: CDR1 MGHDK and CDR2 SYGVNS. The CDR3 loop is CASSQGTEAFF. The CDR3 DNA follows: TGTGCCAGCAGTCAAGGGACTGAAGCTTTCTTT.

J is TRBJ1-2 and V is TRBV29-1; D ambiguous. V was trimmed by 5 bases and J by 3 bases, leaving 10 bases between them. The CDR3 runs 12 residues. Germline V gives CDR1 SQVTM, CDR2 ANQGSEA. The CDR3 nucleotides are TGCAGCGTTAACGTAATTGACTATGGCTACACCTTC. Amino acids: CSVNVIDYGYTF.

Only one count was recorded for this clone. V and J are TRBV10-3 and TRBJ2-5; D assignment may be TRBD1 or TRBD2 (5 bases each). In germline, CDR1 is ENHRY, CDR2 SYGVKD. The germline V and J ends were trimmed by 6 bases and 5 bases, with 16 bases remaining between them. The CDR3 sequence is 14 residues long. The CDR3 DNA follows: TGTGCCATCAGCGGGATGGGACCGTGGGAGACCCAGTACTTC. Protein product: CAISGMGPWETQYF.

The chain links TRBV6-1 to TRBJ2-7; D gene unclear. V shed 4 bases and J shed 1 base, with 17 bases lying between them. CDR1 and CDR2 (germline): MNHNS, SASEGT. CDR3 length: 16 amino acids. This CDR3 reads CASSAVAGVNSYEQYF. Here the CDR3 DNA reads TGTGCCAGCAGTGCCGTCGCTGGGGTAAATTCCTACGAGCAGTACTTC.

CDR3 sequence reads: CASSYSEGVTDTQYF. The CDR3 nucleotides are TGTGCCAGCAGTTACTCTGAGGGGGTGACAGATACGCAGTATTTT. This rearrangement joins TRBV6-5 to TRBJ2-3; the D gene is possibly TRBD1 (6 bases). CDR3 length: 15 amino acids. Between the trimmed V and J ends, which lost 0 bases and 3 bases, there was a span of 10 bases. CDR1 is MNHEY, CDR2 SVGAGI, per germline.

The chain couples TRBV7-9 to TRBJ1-3, with D possibly TRBD1 on 5 matching bases. CDR3 size: 15 residues. CDR1 and CDR2 (germline): SEHNR, FQNEAQ (reference sequence). V was cut by 1 base and J by 4 bases, with 11 bases left in between. CDR3 DNA sequence: TGTGCCAGCAGCTTAGTCGAGGGGAACGGAAACACCATATATTTT. Encoded protein: CASSLVEGNGNTIYF.

This clone was counted a few times. The chain employs TRBV27 and TRBJ2-2; tentatively, D is TRBD1 (6 bases). V was clipped by 4 bases and J by 7 bases, with 13 bases between them. CDR1 and CDR2 from the germline V gene are MNHEY and SMNVEV (reference sequence). CDR3 length: 14 amino acids. CDR3 nucleotides: TGTGCCAGCAGTTCAACGGACAGTGGCGGGGAGCTGTTTTTT. The encoded protein is CASSSTDSGGELFF.

The gene calls are TRBV2 and TRBJ2-1; 12 positions agree with TRBD2. The ends lost 3 bases at V and 5 bases at J; junction bases unmatched: 17. CDR1 is SNHLY and CDR2 is FYNNEI in the germline V gene. The CDR3 runs to 20 residues. DNA for the CDR3: TGTGCCAGCAGTGACTCCCCTGGACTAGCGGGAATTCGGGTGAACAATGAGCAGTTCTTC. It encodes CASSDSPGLAGIRVNNEQFF.

J is TRBJ2-7 and V is TRBV5-1; 9 nucleotides agree with TRBD1. Germline CDR1 and CDR2: SGHRS and YFSETQ. The CDR3 extends over 14 amino acids. Trimming removed 2 bases from V and 5 bases from J; junction bases left unmatched: 5. CDR3 DNA sequence: TGCGCCAGCAGCTTACAGGGGGCAGTGGACGAGCAGTACTTC. Translation gives CASSLQGAVDEQYF.

This clone has a handful of counts. The rearrangement links TRBV30 to TRBJ1-5, with TRBD1 matching over 7 bases. Trimming took 5 bases from V and 0 from J; bases not matched to a gene: 7. The V gene's germline CDR1 is GTSNPN and CDR2 SVGIG (reference sequence). This CDR3 has 15 amino acids. The DNA of the CDR3 is TGTGCCTGGGGGACAGAGAATTATAGCAATCAGCCCCAGCATTTT. Amino acid sequence: CAWGTENYSNQPQHF.

The chain is built from TRBV4-1 and TRBJ2-5; D may correspond to TRBD1 or TRBD2 (6 bases each). Germline CDR1 and CDR2: MGHRA and YSYEKL. The CDR3 has 18 residues. The V end was cut by 1 base, the J end by 2 bases, with 20 bases between. For the CDR3, the DNA is TGCGCCAGCAGCCAAGTCGGGGGCGGGGAAGGGGATCAAGAGACCCAGTACTTC. This gives the protein CASSQVGGGEGDQETQYF.

The CDR3 reads CASSNQPQHF. The CDR3 DNA follows: TGTGCCAGCTCGAATCAGCCCCAGCATTTT. The chain joins TRBV2 to TRBJ1-5; D not resolved. V gave up 8 bases and J gave up 4 bases, with 3 bases separating them. Germline loops: CDR1 SNHLY, CDR2 FYNNEI. The CDR3 loop spans 10 amino acids.

This sequence joins TRBV6-1 and TRBJ2-3, with 11 bases that match TRBD2. Losses at the gene ends were 3 bases for V and 2 bases for J; bases not matched to a gene: 1. CDR3 length equals 15 residues. Looked up from germline, CDR1 is MNHNS and CDR2 is SASEGT. This CDR3 reads CASSEGLAATDTQYF. The CDR3 region has the DNA TGTGCCAGCAGTGAGGGACTAGCGGCCACAGATACGCAGTATTTT.

The J gene is TRBJ1-4, the V gene TRBV6-6; D remains unclear. CDR3 length equals 15 residues. Trimming pared 6 bases from V and 0 bases from J, leaving 11 bases between. Germline values: CDR1 MNHNY, CDR2 SVGAGI (reference sequence). The CDR3 sequence: CASSLTLSTNEKLFF. CDR3 nucleotides: TGTGCCAGCAGCCTGACCTTATCAACTAATGAAAAACTGTTTTTT.

The rearrangement uses TRBV6-5 and TRBJ1-1; possibly TRBD1 for D (6 bases). Germline V lookup: CDR1 MNHEY, CDR2 SVGAGI. Trimming removed 5 bases at V and 2 bases at J, with 12 bases between. The CDR3 is 14 residues long. CDR3: CASSATGGNTEAFF. The CDR3 nucleotides are TGTGCCAGCAGTGCGACAGGAGGTAACACTGAAGCTTTCTTT.

V gene TRBV11-2 combines with J gene TRBJ2-3; 9 nucleotides agree with TRBD2. The germline V gene has CDR1 SGHAT and CDR2 FQNNGV. Unmatched junction bases numbered 6, after V lost 0 bases and J lost 2 bases. The CDR3 is made up of 17 amino acids. The CDR3: CASSLDRRLAATDTQYF. The CDR3 DNA follows: TGTGCCAGCAGCTTAGATCGGAGACTAGCGGCCACAGATACGCAGTATTTT.

The rearrangement joins TRBV11-2 to TRBJ1-2; D gene unclear. Trimming took 3 bases from V and 8 from J, leaving 10 bases between them. CDR1 and CDR2 from the germline V gene are SGHAT and FQNNGV. CDR3 length: 12 residues. DNA of the CDR3: TGTGCCAGCAGCTTGAACGCGGGGGGCTACACCTTC. Amino acid sequence: CASSLNAGGYTF.

V and J are TRBV27 and TRBJ2-2; tentative D call: TRBD1 (6 bases). The germline V gene has CDR1 MNHEY and CDR2 SMNVEV (reference sequence). Trimming cost V 6 bases and J 1 base, with 21 bases left between them. This CDR3 is built from 18 residues. For the CDR3, the DNA is TGTGCCAGCAGAGGTCCTCCGTCAGGGGTAGGGAACACCGGGGAGCTGTTTTTT. Its protein is CASRGPPSGVGNTGELFF.

The genes are TRBV28 and TRBJ2-2, with TRBD2 identical over 11 bases. V trimming: 4 bases; J trimming: 2 bases; junction bases outside the gene matches: 12. The CDR3 runs 19 residues. Germline lookup yields CDR1 MDHEN and CDR2 SYDVKM. CDR3 sequence: CASSSRNTTSGANTGELFF. Written as DNA, the CDR3 is TGTGCCAGCAGTTCGCGAAATACGACTAGCGGGGCCAACACCGGGGAGCTGTTTTTT.

This clone was counted a single time. The J gene is TRBJ2-7, the V gene TRBV4-3; D remains unclear. V was shortened by 3 bases and J by 5 bases, with 17 bases between the two germline ends. Looked up from germline, CDR1 is LGHNA and CDR2 is YSLEER. The CDR3 totals 15 residues. This chain's CDR3 is CASSQVSSVGDEQYF. In DNA, the CDR3 is TGCGCCAGCAGCCAGGTGTCGTCCGTTGGAGACGAGCAGTACTTC.

The rearrangement joins TRBV4-1 to TRBJ2-4; D may be TRBD2 (5 bases). Trimming removed 0 bases from V and 0 bases from J, with 12 bases in between. The germline gives CDR1 MGHRA, CDR2 YSYEKL. The CDR3 is 17 amino acids. CDR3 DNA sequence: TGCGCCAGCAGCCAAGATCGGGGTCCAGTAGCCAAAAACATTCAGTACTTC. Protein sequence: CASSQDRGPVAKNIQYF.

This clone was counted a single time. The chain combines TRBV12-2 with TRBJ1-1. TRBV12-2 is a known pseudogene. CDR3 size: 15 residues. The CDR3 protein is CASRPLGGLGTEAFF. The CDR3 DNA follows: TGTGCAAGTCGCCCCTTGGGGGGCCTCGGCACTGAAGCTTTCTTT.